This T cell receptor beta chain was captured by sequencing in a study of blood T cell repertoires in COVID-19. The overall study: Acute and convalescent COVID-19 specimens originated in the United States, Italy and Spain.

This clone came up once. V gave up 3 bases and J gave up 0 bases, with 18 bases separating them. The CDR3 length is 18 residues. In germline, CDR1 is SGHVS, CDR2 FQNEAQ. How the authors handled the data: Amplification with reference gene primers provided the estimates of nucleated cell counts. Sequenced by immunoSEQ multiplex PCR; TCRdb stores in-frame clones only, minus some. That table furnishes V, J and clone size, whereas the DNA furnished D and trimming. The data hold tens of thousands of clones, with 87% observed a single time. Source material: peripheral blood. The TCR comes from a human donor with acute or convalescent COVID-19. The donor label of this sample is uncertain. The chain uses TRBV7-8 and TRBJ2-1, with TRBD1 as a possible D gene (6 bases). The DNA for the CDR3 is TGTGCCAGCAGCTTTGGGGGCCAAACAGGCAGCTCCTACAATGAGCAGTTCTTC. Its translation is CASSFGGQTGSSYNEQFF.